The sequence of this T cell receptor beta chain was determined in a study of control samples from healthy donors and cancer patients (dated by TCRdb to about 2020). The library was built by means of the immunoSEQ multiplex PCR assay. TCRdb took over this immuneACCESS table, retaining in-frame rearrangements with V and J assigned. Such tables are incomplete; in checked studies, under half of the missing clones stem from an unresolved V gene, and the remainder is unexplained. In all, the sample holds tens of thousands of clones, and over 75% of those were seen once. In total, the top ten clones hold 4% of the sample. Details on this clone: No antigen is known for it. No much larger clone is present one base from it, and per-base qualities are unavailable.

Sequences were obtained from blood. The TCR was taken from a woman aged 45-65 years in good health.

The DNA sequence is TGTGCCAGCAGCGCGCGGGACCTCAACACCGGGGAGCTGTTTTTT. Protein translation: CASSARDLNTGELFF. Recombination connected TRBV9 to TRBJ2-2; perhaps TRBD2 is the D gene, with 6 bases matching. CDR1 and CDR2, per the germline V gene, are SGDLS and YYNGEE. Taken from cysteine to phenylalanine, the CDR3 has 15 residues. The sequence is cut down to CDR3 DNA, 45 bases in frame from base 1. Between the V and J ends, shortened by 3 bases and 2 bases respectively, the junction contains 11 bases.